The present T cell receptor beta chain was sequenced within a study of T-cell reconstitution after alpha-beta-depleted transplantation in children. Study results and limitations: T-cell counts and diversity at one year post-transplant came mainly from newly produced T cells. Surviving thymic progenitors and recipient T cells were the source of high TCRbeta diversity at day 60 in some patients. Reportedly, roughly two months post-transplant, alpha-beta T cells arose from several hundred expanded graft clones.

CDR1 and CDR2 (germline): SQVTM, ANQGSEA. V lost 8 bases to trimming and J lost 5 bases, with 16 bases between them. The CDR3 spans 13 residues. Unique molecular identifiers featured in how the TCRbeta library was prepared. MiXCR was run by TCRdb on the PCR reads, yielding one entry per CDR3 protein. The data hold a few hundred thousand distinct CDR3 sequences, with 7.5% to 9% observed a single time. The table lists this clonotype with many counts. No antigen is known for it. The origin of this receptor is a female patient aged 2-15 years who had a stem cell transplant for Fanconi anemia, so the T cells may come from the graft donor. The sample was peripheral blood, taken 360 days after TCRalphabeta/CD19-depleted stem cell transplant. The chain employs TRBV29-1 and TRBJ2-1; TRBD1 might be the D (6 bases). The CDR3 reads CSPVSRDNNEQFF. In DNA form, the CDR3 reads TGCAGCCCGGTATCGAGGGACAACAATGAGCAGTTCTTC.